Each of the 19 T cell receptor beta chains below was sequenced from the same sample in a study of shared T cell receptors in the human thymus. Libraries were prepared by immunoSEQ multiplex PCR; TCRdb keeps only in-frame clonotypes and omits some of them. The top ten clones hold roughly 0.02% of a sample with hundreds of thousands of clones, approximately 95% of them seen once. The sequenced material came from thymocytes. The receptors come from a human donor.

This chain connects TRBV5-4 to TRBJ1-1; D is uncertain. Trimming left V 1 base short and J 8 bases short, with 9 bases between. Germline V CDR1 and CDR2: SGHNT, YYREEE (reference sequence). CDR3 length: 12 residues. The CDR3 coding sequence is TGTGCCAGCAGCTTGTATGGCTACGAAGCTTTCTTT. This translates into CASSLYGYEAFF. Combining the CDR3 with reference TRBV5-4 and TRBJ1-1 gives the whole variable domain ETGVTQSPTHLIKTRGQQVTLRCSSQSGHNTVSWYQQALGQGPQFIFQYYREEENGRGNFPPRFSGLQFPNYSSELNVNALELDDSALYLCASSLYGYEAFFGQGTRLTVV.

This rearrangement joins TRBV11-2 to TRBJ2-7, with D perhaps TRBD1 (6 bases). The V end was cut by 0 bases, the J end by 3 bases, with 6 bases between. CDR3 length: 13 amino acids. Germline assignment: CDR1 SGHAT and CDR2 FQNNGV. CDR3 region: CASSLDRGYEQYF. The CDR3 DNA sequence: TGTGCCAGCAGCTTAGACAGGGGCTACGAGCAGTACTTC.

Concerning this clone: The junction departs from germline at one end; a sequencing error may be responsible. This same CDR3 is encoded by further DNA sequences in the sample. V gene TRBV7-9 combines with J gene TRBJ2-1; TRBD2 matches at 8 bases. The CDR3 consists of 11 residues. Germline CDR1 is SEHNR and CDR2 is FQNEAQ (reference sequence). The CDR3 sequence: CASSLAGEQFF. CDR3 in DNA: TGTGCCAGCAGCCTAGCGGGCGAGCAGTTCTTC.

The chain combines TRBV28 with TRBJ1-5, with D hard to call. This CDR3 has 15 amino acids. Trimming cost V 4 bases and J 4 bases, with 14 bases left between them. Looked up from germline, CDR1 is MDHEN and CDR2 is SYDVKM. The CDR3 sequence: CASSSTQWFNQPQHF. As DNA, the CDR3 is TGTGCCAGCAGTTCTACTCAGTGGTTTAATCAGCCCCAGCATTTT. Variable domain in full (rest from reference TRBV28 and TRBJ1-5): DVKVTQSSRYLVKRTGEKVFLECVQDMDHENMFWYRQDPGLGLRLIYFSYDVKMKEKGDIPEGYSVSREKKERFSLILESASTNQTSMYLCASSSTQWFNQPQHFGDGTRLSIL.

The V gene is TRBV12-5, the J gene TRBJ2-3, with TRBD1 identical over 8 bases. Germline-derived CDR1 and CDR2 are LGHNT and FRNRAP. The length of the CDR3 is 17 residues. Trimming took 5 bases from V and 7 from J; bases not matched to a gene: 17. CDR3 sequence: CASGLSKGQGWGYTQYF. The CDR3 DNA is TGTGCTAGTGGTCTCTCCAAAGGACAGGGCTGGGGATATACGCAGTATTTT.

The V call is TRBV5-5, the J call TRBJ2-1, with 8 nucleotides matching TRBD1. Per germline, CDR1 SGHKS and CDR2 YYEKEE (reference sequence). The CDR3 contains 13 residues. Trimming at V came to 4 bases and at J to 8 bases, leaving 5 bases not matched to a gene. Here the CDR3 reads CASSLDRVDEQFF. The CDR3 coding sequence is TGTGCCAGCAGCCTGGACAGGGTGGATGAGCAGTTCTTC.

The rearrangement joins TRBV30 to TRBJ2-5; D gene unclear. The germline gives CDR1 GTSNPN, CDR2 SVGIG (reference sequence). The CDR3 runs 12 residues. Deletions cut 0 bases from V and 11 bases from J, with 13 bases between. CDR3 in amino acids: CAWSVERQRQYF. Here the CDR3 DNA reads TGTGCCTGGAGTGTAGAGAGGCAACGACAGTACTTC.

The gene calls are TRBV5-1 and TRBJ2-7; TRBD2 agrees at 7 bases. The ends lost 0 bases at V and 3 bases at J; junction bases unmatched: 9. This CDR3 comprises 16 residues. CDR1 is SGHRS, CDR2 YFSETQ, per germline. The CDR3 loop reads CASSLVERDGNYEQYF. CDR3 in DNA: TGCGCCAGCAGCTTGGTCGAGCGGGATGGGAACTACGAGCAGTACTTC.

The rearrangement joins TRBV28 to TRBJ2-7; the D is unclear. Germline values: CDR1 MDHEN, CDR2 SYDVKM. The CDR3 runs 16 residues. V lost 8 bases, J lost 0 bases, and 20 bases lay in between. CDR3 loop: CASRKPDFLSSYEQYF. CDR3 sequence (DNA): TGTGCCAGCCGCAAACCCGACTTTCTTAGCTCCTACGAGCAGTACTTC.

This chain joins TRBV6-1 and TRBJ2-1, with D unclear. The V end was cut by 1 base, the J end by 8 bases, with 12 bases between. CDR1 is MNHNS and CDR2 is SASEGT in the germline V gene. This CDR3 contains 14 residues. The CDR3 here is CASSEDLGLDEQFF. The CDR3 coding sequence is TGTGCCAGCAGTGAAGATTTGGGTCTGGATGAGCAGTTCTTC.

The gene calls are TRBV2 and TRBJ2-1, with TRBD2 matching 8 bases. Unmatched junction bases numbered 9, after V lost 1 base and J lost 10 bases. This CDR3 has 15 amino acids. Looked up from germline, CDR1 is SNHLY and CDR2 is FYNNEI. CDR3 residues: CASSEEETSALEQFF. The CDR3 DNA is TGTGCCAGCAGTGAAGAGGAGACTAGCGCCCTCGAGCAGTTCTTC.

This chain joins TRBV7-3 and TRBJ2-7; TRBD2 matches at 14 bases. V was pared by 1 base and J by 6 bases, with 5 bases of the junction left unmatched. The CDR3 totals 16 residues. Germline V gene lookup returns CDR1 SGHTA and CDR2 FQGTGA. The CDR3 spells CASSLRGLAGEVEQYF. The CDR3 coding sequence is TGTGCCAGCAGCTTAAGGGGACTAGCGGGAGAGGTCGAGCAGTACTTC.

The V call is TRBV6-6, the J call TRBJ2-5; 7 positions match TRBD1. Per the germline V gene, CDR1 is MNHNY and CDR2 is SVGAGI (reference sequence). The CDR3 has 15 amino acids. The V gene end was trimmed by 0 bases and the J gene end by 2 bases; junction bases not matched to a gene: 3. This CDR3 reads CASSYSGQAQETQYF. The CDR3 DNA follows: TGTGCCAGCAGTTACTCTGGACAGGCACAAGAGACCCAGTACTTC.

The rearrangement uses TRBV27 and TRBJ1-3; 7 bases are shared with TRBD1. Germline CDR1 and CDR2: MNHEY and SMNVEV (reference sequence). The CDR3 covers 17 residues. The V and J ends lost 1 base and 0 bases, in that order; junction bases with no gene match: 6. In nucleotides, the CDR3 is TGTGCCAGCAGTTTATATGGACAGGCGCACTCTGGAAACACCATATATTTT. Translating it yields CASSLYGQAHSGNTIYF.

V gene TRBV6-5 combines with J gene TRBJ2-7; 9 bases fit TRBD1. From germline, CDR1 is MNHEY and CDR2 SVGAGI. V gave up 6 bases and J gave up 4 bases; unmatched junction bases: 7. This CDR3 has 14 amino acids. DNA for the CDR3: TGTGCCAGCAGACAACCGGGACAGGGATACGAGCAGTACTTC. It codes for CASRQPGQGYEQYF.

J is TRBJ1-2 and V is TRBV10-2; weak D call: TRBD1 (6 bases). Looked up from germline, CDR1 is WSHSY and CDR2 is SAAADI. The V end was cut by 4 bases, the J end by 4 bases, with 19 bases between. The CDR3 extends over 16 amino acids. The CDR3 here is CASSAWSQGYFYGYTF. The DNA for the CDR3 is TGCGCCAGCAGTGCTTGGTCACAGGGATATTTCTATGGCTACACCTTC.

V gene TRBV5-1 combines with J gene TRBJ2-1; TRBD1 matches 9 bases. The V segment lost 6 bases and the J segment 5 bases; nucleotides outside the gene matches: 9. In germline, CDR1 is SGHRS, CDR2 YFSETQ. This CDR3 contains 15 residues. CDR3 nucleotides: TGCGCCAGCAACGACAGGGGGTTCCCAAACAATGAGCAGTTCTTC. Protein product: CASNDRGFPNNEQFF.

The chain carries TRBV28 and TRBJ1-3; TRBD1 aligns across 7 bases. This CDR3 spans 14 amino acids. CDR1 MDHEN and CDR2 SYDVKM come from the germline V gene. V shed 5 bases, J shed 8 bases, and the junction held 9 bases outside the gene matches. The CDR3 here is CASSLQDRRDTIYF. DNA of the CDR3: TGTGCCAGCAGTCTTCAGGACAGGAGGGACACCATATATTTT.

The chain employs TRBV6-4 and TRBJ2-7; D ambiguous. Trimming removed 2 bases at V and 4 bases at J, with 9 bases between. The CDR3 contains 13 residues. Germline CDR1 is MRHNA and CDR2 is SNTAGT. In nucleotides, the CDR3 is TGTGCCAGCAGTGACGGGGTGGGGTACGAGCAGTACTTC. Its protein is CASSDGVGYEQYF.